The rows below give T cell receptor beta chains drawn from one sample of a study of T cell repertoires in cytomegalovirus infection. In TCRdb, the reads were re-called with MiXCR into one record per CDR3 protein. The repertoire holds around 710,000 distinct CDR3 sequences, 29% seen once, with 10% to 15% in the top ten. These TCRs are of unknown antigen specificity. Sequencing used cultured CD8+ T cells from PBMCs, obtained from culture after CMV antigen stimulation. These TCRs come from a human donor in good health (CMV status not recorded). Some clones in this sample may be carry-over from other donors' samples. Each CDR3 is given with its conserved first and last residue. The D gene is left open where the match is weak. Some rows have no size entry. The others give once, few or many, or a class for an expanded clone.

cdr3_aa: CASSEARTDEKLFF
cdr3_nt: TGTGCCAGCAGTGAAGCTAGGACAGATGAAAAACTGTTTTTT
j_call: TRBJ1-4
d_call: .
v_call: TRBV6-1
clone_size: .

cdr3_aa: CASSLLGKGKNIQYF
cdr3_nt: TGTGCCAGCAGCTTGCTGGGGAAGGGCAAAAACATTCAGTACTTC
j_call: TRBJ2-4
d_call: .
v_call: TRBV7-6
clone_size: .

cdr3_aa: CASSPSALLSTEAFF
cdr3_nt: TGTGCCAGCAGCCCCTCGGCTTTATTGAGCACTGAAGCTTTCTTT
j_call: TRBJ1-1
d_call: .
v_call: TRBV7-2
clone_size: many

cdr3_aa: CASSSPWAGVRDTQYF
cdr3_nt: TGTGCCAGCAGCTCCCCTTGGGCGGGGGTAAGAGATACGCAGTATTTT
j_call: TRBJ2-3
d_call: TRBD2
v_call: TRBV7-9
clone_size: .

cdr3_aa: CASSPQRGGQETQYF
cdr3_nt: TGTGCCAGCAGCCCACAGCGGGGGGGCCAAGAGACCCAGTACTTC
j_call: TRBJ2-5
d_call: TRBD2
v_call: TRBV4-1
clone_size: .

cdr3_aa: CASSQGYYPGDRSYNEQFF
cdr3_nt: TGCGCCAGCAGCCAAGGGTATTATCCGGGGGATCGCTCCTACAATGAGCAGTTCTTC
j_call: TRBJ2-1
d_call: .
v_call: TRBV4-3
clone_size: .

cdr3_aa: CASRLAGGANVLTF
cdr3_nt: TGTGCCAGCAGACTTGCCGGGGGGGCCAACGTCCTGACTTTC
j_call: TRBJ2-6
d_call: .
v_call: TRBV25-1
clone_size: .

cdr3_aa: CASSPRAYYKGQPQHF
cdr3_nt: TGTGCCAGCAGCCCCCGAGCCTATTATAAAGGTCAGCCCCAGCATTTT
j_call: TRBJ1-5
d_call: .
v_call: TRBV12-3/TRBV12-4
clone_size: .

cdr3_aa: CASSSWTDARNTGELFF
cdr3_nt: TGTGCCAGCAGCTCCTGGACCGATGCAAGGAACACCGGGGAGCTGTTTTTT
j_call: TRBJ2-2
d_call: .
v_call: TRBV11-3
clone_size: few

cdr3_aa: CASSPPDSMRYTF
cdr3_nt: TGTGCCAGCAGCCCCCCGGACAGTATGCGCTACACCTTC
j_call: TRBJ1-2
d_call: .
v_call: TRBV7-9
clone_size: .

cdr3_aa: CASSLFAGQPQHF
cdr3_nt: TGTGCCAGCAGTTTATTCGCCGGTCAGCCCCAGCATTTT
j_call: TRBJ1-5
d_call: .
v_call: TRBV12-3/TRBV12-4
clone_size: many

cdr3_aa: CASSGSERGIYEQYF
cdr3_nt: TGTGCCAGCAGCGGATCCGAGCGGGGGATCTACGAGCAGTACTTC
j_call: TRBJ2-7
d_call: TRBD2
v_call: TRBV12-3/TRBV12-4
clone_size: .

cdr3_aa: CASSIAGNMRVAVGDTQYF
cdr3_nt: TGTGCCAGTAGTATTGCGGGGAATATGAGAGTGGCTGTCGGGGATACGCAGTATTTT
j_call: TRBJ2-3
d_call: .
v_call: TRBV19
clone_size: .

cdr3_aa: CASSQDVRVAYNEQFF
cdr3_nt: TGTGCCAGCAGCCAAGATGTGAGGGTTGCATACAATGAGCAGTTCTTC
j_call: TRBJ2-1
d_call: .
v_call: TRBV4-2
clone_size: many